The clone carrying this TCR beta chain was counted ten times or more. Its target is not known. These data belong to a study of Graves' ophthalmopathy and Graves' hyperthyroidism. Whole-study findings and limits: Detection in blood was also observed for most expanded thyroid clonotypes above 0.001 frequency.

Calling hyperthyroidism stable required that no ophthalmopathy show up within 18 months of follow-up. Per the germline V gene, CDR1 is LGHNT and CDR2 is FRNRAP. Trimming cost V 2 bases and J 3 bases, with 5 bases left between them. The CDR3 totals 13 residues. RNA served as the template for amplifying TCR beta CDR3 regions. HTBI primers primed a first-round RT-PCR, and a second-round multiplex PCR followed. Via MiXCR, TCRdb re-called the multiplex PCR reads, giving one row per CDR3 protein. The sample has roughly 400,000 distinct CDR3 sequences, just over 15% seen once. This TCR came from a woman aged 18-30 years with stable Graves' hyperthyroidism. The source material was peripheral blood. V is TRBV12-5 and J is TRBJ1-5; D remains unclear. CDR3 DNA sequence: TGTGCTAGTGGTTTGACCCTCAATCAGCCCCAGCATTTT. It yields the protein CASGLTLNQPQHF.